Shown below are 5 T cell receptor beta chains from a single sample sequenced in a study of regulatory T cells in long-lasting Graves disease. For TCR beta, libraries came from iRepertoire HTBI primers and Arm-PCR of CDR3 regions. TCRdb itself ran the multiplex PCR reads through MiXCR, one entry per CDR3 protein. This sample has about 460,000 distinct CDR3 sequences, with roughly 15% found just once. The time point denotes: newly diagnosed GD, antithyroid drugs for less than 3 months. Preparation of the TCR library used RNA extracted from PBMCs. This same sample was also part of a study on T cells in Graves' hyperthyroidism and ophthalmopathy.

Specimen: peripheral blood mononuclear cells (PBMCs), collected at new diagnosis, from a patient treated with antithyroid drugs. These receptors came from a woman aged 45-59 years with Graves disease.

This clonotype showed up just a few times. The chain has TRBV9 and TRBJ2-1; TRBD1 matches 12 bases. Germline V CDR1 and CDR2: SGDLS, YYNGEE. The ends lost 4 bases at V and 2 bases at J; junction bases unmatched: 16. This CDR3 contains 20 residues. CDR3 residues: CASSKGSGTGGAMAYNEQFF. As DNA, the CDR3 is TGTGCCAGCAGCAAGGGATCTGGGACAGGGGGCGCCATGGCCTACAATGAGCAGTTCTTC.

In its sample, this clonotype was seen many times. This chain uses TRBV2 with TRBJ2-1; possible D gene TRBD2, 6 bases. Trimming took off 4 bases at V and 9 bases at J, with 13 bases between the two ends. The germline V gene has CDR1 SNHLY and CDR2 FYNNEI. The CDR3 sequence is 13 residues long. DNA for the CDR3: TGTGCCAGCAGTGTTGGCGGGATCGGTGAGCAGTTCTTC. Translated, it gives CASSVGGIGEQFF.

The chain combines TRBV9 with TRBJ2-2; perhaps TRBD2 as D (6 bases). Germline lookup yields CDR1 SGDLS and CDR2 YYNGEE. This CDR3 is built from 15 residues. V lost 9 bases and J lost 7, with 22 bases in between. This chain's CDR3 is CATSRRATFGGELFF. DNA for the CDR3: TGTGCCACTAGCAGGAGGGCCACGTTTGGCGGGGAGCTGTTTTTT.

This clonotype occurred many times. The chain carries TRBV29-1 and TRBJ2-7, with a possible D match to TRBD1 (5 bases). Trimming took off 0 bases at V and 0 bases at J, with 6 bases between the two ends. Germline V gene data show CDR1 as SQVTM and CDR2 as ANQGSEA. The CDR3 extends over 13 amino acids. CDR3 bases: TGCAGCGTTGAAGATGACAGCTCCTACGAGCAGTACTTC. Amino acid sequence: CSVEDDSSYEQYF.

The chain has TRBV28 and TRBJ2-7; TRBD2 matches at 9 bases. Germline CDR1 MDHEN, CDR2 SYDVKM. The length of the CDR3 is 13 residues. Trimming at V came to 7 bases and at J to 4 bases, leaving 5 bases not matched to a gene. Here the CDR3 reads CASMAGGPYEQYF. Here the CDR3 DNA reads TGTGCCAGCATGGCGGGAGGGCCGTACGAGCAGTACTTC.